Listed below are T cell receptor beta chains from one sample, sequenced in a study of blood T cell repertoires in COVID-19. Clones were sequenced by immunoSEQ multiplex PCR, and TCRdb holds only the in-frame ones, with some missing. The sample has about 300,000 clones, under 90% seen once. What was sequenced was peripheral blood. The receptors were sampled from a woman aged 25 to 45 with COVID-19, enrolled during active disease. Each CDR3 is given with its conserved first and last residue. The D gene is left open where the match is weak. A clone size is listed for some rows: how often the clone was seen (once, few, many), or a class if it is expanded.

CDR3aa	CDR3nt	v_gene	j_gene	d_gene	abundance
CASSLGGRTQYF	TGTGCCAGCAGCCTGGGGGGGAGGACCCAGTACTTC	TRBV6-2/TRBV6-3	TRBJ2-5	TRBD2	NA
CASSSASGVVQETQYF	TGTGCCAGCAGCTCCGCTAGCGGGGTTGTTCAAGAGACCCAGTACTTC	TRBV7-2	TRBJ2-5	TRBD2	NA
CASTGQGASSRGYTF	TGTGCCAGCACCGGACAGGGGGCGAGTTCTCGCGGCTACACCTTC	TRBV2	TRBJ1-2	TRBD1	NA
CASSHPWWPGELFF	TGTGCCAGCAGCCACCCATGGTGGCCCGGGGAGCTGTTTTTT	TRBV11-1	TRBJ2-2	NA	NA
CASSLDGVPYSPLHF	TGCGCCAGCAGCCTGGACGGGGTGCCTTATTCACCCCTCCACTTT	TRBV5-1	TRBJ1-6	NA	few
CASRSTRDTQYF	TGTGCCAGCAGATCTACTAGAGATACGCAGTATTTT	TRBV6-5	TRBJ2-3	NA	NA
CATSERPQGVNEQFF	TGTGCCACCAGTGAGAGACCCCAGGGGGTAAATGAGCAGTTCTTC	TRBV24-1	TRBJ2-1	TRBD1	NA
CASSDKTNTGELFF	TGTGCCAGCAGTGATAAAACGAACACCGGGGAGCTGTTTTTT	TRBV6-4	TRBJ2-2	NA	NA
CASSQRGGDPGDYGYTF	TGTGCCAGCAGCCAAAGAGGGGGGGACCCGGGGGACTATGGCTACACCTTC	TRBV4-2	TRBJ1-2	NA	NA
CASSLYPDRVRLPNTEAFF	TGTGCCAGCAGTTTATACCCCGACAGGGTACGATTACCAAACACTGAAGCTTTCTTT	TRBV28	TRBJ1-1	TRBD1	NA
CATDPGQLNQPQHF	TGTGCCACCGACCCGGGACAGCTCAATCAGCCCCAGCATTTT	TRBV10-3	TRBJ1-5	TRBD1	NA
CASSMGQTTEAFF	TGTGCCAGTAGTATGGGACAGACAACTGAAGCTTTCTTT	TRBV19	TRBJ1-1	TRBD1	NA
CASSLAGPGISQPQHF	TGTGCCAGCAGCTTAGCGGGGCCTGGGATTTCTCAGCCCCAGCATTTT	TRBV7-2	TRBJ1-5	NA	NA
CAWSPGASGNTIYF	TGTGCCTGGAGTCCAGGGGCTTCTGGAAACACCATATATTTT	TRBV30	TRBJ1-3	NA	NA
CASSPTYYEQYF	TGTGCCAGCAGCCCAACCTACTACGAGCAGTACTTC	TRBV7-9	TRBJ2-7	NA	NA
CASSLRGQGSRTNYGYTF	TGCGCCAGCAGCTTACGGGGACAGGGGTCGAGGACTAACTATGGCTACACCTTC	TRBV5-1	TRBJ1-2	TRBD1	NA
CATSRDGYGERTNTGELFF	TGTGCCACCAGCAGAGATGGGTACGGGGAGAGAACGAACACCGGGGAGCTGTTTTTT	TRBV15	TRBJ2-2	NA	NA
CASSQDRGHNGELFF	TGTGCCAGCAGCCAAGACAGGGGGCACAACGGGGAGCTGTTTTTT	TRBV14	TRBJ2-2	TRBD1	NA